Shown below are 24 T cell receptor beta chains from a single sample sequenced in a study of Tregs in tolerant kidney transplant recipients. The nonmyeloablative bone marrow transplants came from related graft donors, with transient mixed chimerism. Sequencing was performed with immunoSEQ multiplex PCR; in TCRdb, only in-frame clones are kept and a portion is missing. With 9,900 or so clones in the sample, the ten largest clones hold more than 25%. Sequences were derived from CD8+ T cells from blood (PBMCs), sampled 24 months after the transplant. The receptors come from a human patient who received a combined kidney and bone marrow transplant. The T cells may partly be graft donor cells.

With respect to this clone: The read ends 3 residues early relative to the CDR3; the germline J gene fills the gap. The chain couples TRBV19 to TRBJ2-7, with D perhaps TRBD1 (7 bases). The germline V gene has CDR1 LNHDA and CDR2 SQIVND (reference sequence). The CDR3 has 14 amino acids. Trimming took off 5 bases at V and 4 bases at J, with 15 bases between the two ends. The CDR3 region is CASSVGPGGYEQYF. CDR3 bases read: TGTGCCAGTAGTGTGGGGCCAGGGGGGTACGAG.

A remark on this clone: The read comes to an end 3 residues before the CDR3 does, leaving the germline J gene to fill in the end. The gene calls are TRBV29-1 and TRBJ2-7, with TRBD1 identical over 7 bases. The CDR3 is made up of 14 amino acids. Trimming cost V 7 bases and J 0 bases; bases outside gene matches: 9. Germline V gene lookup returns CDR1 SQVTM and CDR2 ANQGSEA. CDR3 loop: CSARGQRTSYEQYF. The CDR3 DNA, read in part, is TGCAGCGCCCGGGGACAGCGAACCTCCTACGAG.

Turning to this clone: Read data end 3 residues before the CDR3 end; the end is taken from the germline J gene. The V and J genes are TRBV30 and TRBJ2-7, with 8 bases aligning to TRBD1. The germline V gene has CDR1 GTSNPN and CDR2 SVGIG (reference sequence). The CDR3 is made up of 16 amino acids. The V gene end was trimmed by 0 bases and the J gene end by 3 bases; junction bases not matched to a gene: 10. The CDR3 DNA, read in part, is TGTGCCTGGAGTGTTCGAACAGGGGGGATATACTACGAG. Translating gives CAWSVRTGGIYYE. The whole CDR3 reads CAWSVRTGGIYYEQYF.

On this clone: The read gets to within 3 residues of the CDR3 end, and the germline J gene fills in the rest. The chain recombines TRBV18 with TRBJ2-2; 7 bases match TRBD1. CDR3 length: 16 residues. J was trimmed by 0 bases and V by 0 bases; bases with no gene match: 1. Per germline, CDR1 KGHSH and CDR2 LQKENI. The CDR3 sequence is CASSPPDRANTGELFF. The sequenced part of the CDR3 DNA is TGTGCCAGCTCACCACCCGACAGGGCGAACACCGGGGAG.

Here the CDR3 reads CASSLSGIHNEQFF. CDR3 DNA, as far as it was read: TGTGCCAGTAGCCTTAGCGGGATCCACAATGAG. This rearrangement joins TRBV19 to TRBJ2-1; 8 bases agree with TRBD2. The read ends 3 residues before the CDR3 terminus; that terminus is restored from the germline J gene. Germline-derived CDR1 and CDR2 are LNHDA and SQIVND (reference sequence). Germline trimming cut 6 bases from V and 5 bases from J; bases unmatched to any gene: 6. CDR3 length: 14 residues.

Regarding this clone: The read stops 3 residues short of the end of the CDR3; the missing end is completed from the germline J gene. The rearrangement joins TRBV10-3 to TRBJ1-6; tentatively, D is TRBD1 (6 bases). Germline assignment: CDR1 ENHRY and CDR2 SYGVKD. Trimming took off 0 bases at V and 8 bases at J, with 8 bases between the two ends. CDR3 length: 14 residues. The CDR3: CAISESQGYSPLHF. The sequenced part of the CDR3 DNA is TGTGCCATCAGTGAGTCTCAGGGGTATTCACCC.

For this clone: The CDR3 is cut off 3 residues early in the read; its end comes from the germline J gene. The chain recombines TRBV20-1 with TRBJ2-7; 7 nucleotides line up with TRBD2. In germline, CDR1 is DFQATT, CDR2 SNEGSKA (reference sequence). Trimming removed 5 bases from V and 4 bases from J; junction bases left unmatched: 8. The CDR3 spans 13 residues. The CDR3 DNA, read in part, is TGCAGTGCTCGAAGAGCGGGATCGTACGAG. Its translation: CSARRAGSYE. The whole CDR3 protein reads CSARRAGSYEQYF.

As to this clone: The read ends 3 residues shy of where the CDR3 ends; the end is completed using the germline J gene. The J gene is TRBJ2-3, the V gene TRBV7-2; D not resolved. The V end was cut by 1 base, the J end by 5 bases, with 10 bases between. Germline loops: CDR1 SGHTA, CDR2 FQGNSA. The CDR3 length is 14 residues. The sequenced CDR3 bases are TGTGCCAGCAGCTTAGGTCTAGTGGGAGATACG. Residues: CASSLGLVGDT. The full CDR3 sequence reads CASSLGLVGDTQYF.

A note on this clone: From the germline J gene comes the end of the CDR3, since the read stops 3 residues before it. The V call is TRBV7-9, the J call TRBJ2-7; TRBD2 aligns across 11 bases. Per the germline V gene, CDR1 is SEHNR and CDR2 is FQNEAQ (reference sequence). The trim removed 1 base at V and 5 bases at J, leaving 4 bases unmatched. The CDR3 consists of 15 residues. The DNA read from the CDR3 is TGTGCCAGCAGCTTAGAACTAGCGGGAGTTGACGAG. Amino acid sequence: CASSLELAGVDE. The full CDR3 is CASSLELAGVDEQYF.

A remark on this clone: Coverage ceases 3 residues before the CDR3 finishes, and the germline J gene fills in the end. The gene calls are TRBV19 and TRBJ2-1; 8 nucleotides line up with TRBD1. CDR1 is LNHDA and CDR2 is SQIVND in the germline V gene (reference sequence). The junction had 6 bases not matched to a gene; V was cut back by 7 bases and J by 4 bases. CDR3 length: 14 amino acids. Incomplete CDR3 DNA: TGTGCCAGTACCCCTCGGGACAGGTACAATGAG. Its translation is CASTPRDRYNE. The entire CDR3 protein reads CASTPRDRYNEQFF.

For this clone: The read ends 3 residues shy of where the CDR3 ends; the end is completed using the germline J gene. This rearrangement joins TRBV6-4 to TRBJ2-7, with TRBD2 matching 9 bases. Germline CDR1 MRHNA, CDR2 SNTAGT. The length of the CDR3 is 17 residues. The V gene end was trimmed by 2 bases and the J gene end by 3 bases; junction bases not matched to a gene: 11. CDR3 DNA (partial): TGTGCCAGCAGTGACAGCCCGCGACTAGCGGAGTACTACGAG. Protein product: CASSDSPRLAEYYE. The whole CDR3 sequence reads CASSDSPRLAEYYEQYF.

Comments on this clone: The read halts 3 residues ahead of the CDR3 end, with the missing end drawn from the germline J gene. The genes are TRBV18 and TRBJ2-7; 7 positions agree with TRBD2. Germline CDR1 reads KGHSH; CDR2 reads LQKENI. CDR3 length equals 15 residues. V was clipped by 5 bases and J by 2 bases; unmatched bases: 9. The CDR3 loop reads CASSASGTTTYEQYF. The DNA read from the CDR3 is TGTGCCAGCTCAGCTTCCGGGACTACTACCTACGAG.

On this clone: The read terminates 3 residues before the CDR3 end, so the remaining end is supplied by the germline J gene. The chain employs TRBV19 and TRBJ1-6, with a tentative D call TRBD1 (6 bases). Germline V gives CDR1 LNHDA, CDR2 SQIVND (reference sequence). Trimming removed 0 bases from V and 3 bases from J, with 9 bases in between. CDR3 length equals 16 residues. CDR3 DNA, as far as it was read: TGTGCCAGTAGTATAGATGGACAGATCTATAATTCACCC. Translation gives CASSIDGQIYNSP. In full, the CDR3 reads CASSIDGQIYNSPLHF.

Comments on this clone: The CDR3 extends 3 residues past the end of the read, so its final part is completed from the germline J gene. The chain recombines TRBV5-5 with TRBJ2-7; possibly TRBD1 for D (5 bases). The CDR3 extends over 15 amino acids. The V gene lost 0 bases and the J gene lost 4 bases, with 14 bases spanning the gap. Per germline, CDR1 SGHKS and CDR2 YYEKEE (reference sequence). CDR3 DNA, as far as it was read: TGTGCCAGCAGCTTGGCAAAGGGGTTCGCTTACGAG. Translated, it gives CASSLAKGFAYE. The entire CDR3 sequence reads CASSLAKGFAYEQYF.

On this clone: Read coverage stops 3 residues before the CDR3 terminus; the germline J gene supplies the remainder. J is TRBJ2-7 and V is TRBV20-1, with a tentative D call TRBD1 (6 bases). This CDR3 has 13 residues. Germline V CDR1 and CDR2: DFQATT, SNEGSKA (reference sequence). V shed 6 bases and J shed 2 bases, with 14 bases lying between them. The DNA read from the CDR3 is TGCAGTGCCCCAGGGGTCCGAGCCTACGAG. It is translated as CSAPGVRAYE. In full, the CDR3 is CSAPGVRAYEQYF.

This clone is labeled medium-sized based on frequency. Read coverage stops 3 residues before the CDR3 terminus; the germline J gene supplies the remainder. V and J are TRBV6-2 or TRBV6-3 and TRBJ2-5; TRBD2 aligns across 11 bases. This CDR3 spans 17 amino acids. From germline, CDR1 is MNHEY and CDR2 SVGEGT. J was trimmed by 2 bases and V by 2 bases; bases with no gene match: 7. The CDR3 loop reads CASSYAITSGGQETQYF. The CDR3 DNA, read in part, is TGTGCCAGCAGTTACGCTATCACTAGCGGGGGACAAGAGACC.

Note on this clone: The CDR3 end lies 3 residues beyond the end of the read and is filled in from the germline J gene. The gene calls are TRBV7-9 and TRBJ2-7; D is possibly TRBD1 (5 bases). The germline V and J ends were trimmed by 5 bases and 6 bases, with 11 bases remaining between them. In germline, CDR1 is SEHNR, CDR2 FQNEAQ (reference sequence). This CDR3 is built from 12 residues. The sequenced part of the CDR3 DNA is TGTGCCAGCAGCCCAGGGATGCTCGAG. Its translation is CASSPGMLE. The full-length CDR3 reads as CASSPGMLEQYF. Using reference TRBV7-9 and TRBJ2-7 for the parts outside the CDR3, the full variable domain is DTGVSQNPRHKITKRGQNVTFRCDPISEHNRLYWYRQTLGQGPEFLTYFQNEAQLEKSRLLSDRFSAERPKGSFSTLEIQRTEQGDSAMYLCASSPGMLEQYFGPGTRLTVT.

Turning to this clone: The read ends 3 residues before the CDR3 terminus; that terminus is restored from the germline J gene. The rearrangement links TRBV7-9 to TRBJ2-3; 10 bases fit TRBD1. From germline, CDR1 is SEHNR and CDR2 FQNEAQ (reference sequence). CDR3 length equals 15 residues. V was pared by 6 bases and J by 3 bases, with 6 bases of the junction left unmatched. CDR3 residues: CASRYGTGATDTQYF. The CDR3 bases that were read are TGTGCCAGCAGATACGGGACAGGGGCAACAGATACG. The full variable domain, its missing parts supplied by reference TRBV7-9 and TRBJ2-3, is DTGVSQNPRHKITKRGQNVTFRCDPISEHNRLYWYRQTLGQGPEFLTYFQNEAQLEKSRLLSDRFSAERPKGSFSTLEIQRTEQGDSAMYLCASRYGTGATDTQYFGPGTRLTVL.

Note on this clone: The read terminates 3 residues ahead of where the CDR3 ends, so the germline J gene completes it. The chain carries TRBV9 and TRBJ2-7; 8 bases align to TRBD2. J lost 4 bases, V lost 4 bases, and 4 bases had no gene match. CDR3 length: 13 residues. Germline CDR1 and CDR2: SGDLS and YYNGEE. The CDR3 sequence: CASSPQREYEQYF. The DNA read from the CDR3 is TGTGCCAGCAGCCCCCAGCGGGAGTACGAG.

Comment on this clone: The read terminates 3 residues ahead of where the CDR3 ends, so the germline J gene completes it. The rearrangement uses TRBV18 and TRBJ2-7; TRBD1 might be the D (5 bases). The CDR3 sequence is 15 residues long. The ends were cut back, 1 base at V and 1 base at J, with 11 bases in the middle. Germline-derived CDR1 and CDR2 are KGHSH and LQKENI. The CDR3 DNA, read in part, is TGTGCCAGCTCACCACTGGCAGGGATTTCCTACGAG. Residues: CASSPLAGISYE. The CDR3 as a whole reads CASSPLAGISYEQYF.

On this clone: From the germline J gene comes the end of the CDR3, since the read stops 3 residues before it. This rearrangement joins TRBV20-1 to TRBJ2-1; 10 positions agree with TRBD2. The CDR3 extends over 15 amino acids. V shed 1 base and J 9 bases; nucleotides not matched to a gene: 9. Germline CDR1 DFQATT, CDR2 SNEGSKA (reference sequence). The CDR3 protein is CSARGSGTSVGEQFF. Incomplete CDR3 DNA: TGCAGTGCTAGAGGTTCCGGGACTAGCGTAGGTGAG.

In the case of this clone: Coverage ceases 3 residues before the CDR3 finishes, and the germline J gene fills in the end. The chain carries TRBV2 and TRBJ2-7; 9 nucleotides match TRBD2. Trimming took 6 bases from V and 3 from J; bases not matched to a gene: 9. This CDR3 spans 15 amino acids. The germline V gene encodes CDR1 SNHLY and CDR2 FYNNEI. The CDR3 sequence is CASRAGTSSYYEQYF. Incomplete CDR3 DNA: TGTGCCAGCAGAGCCGGGACTAGCAGCTACTACGAG. Drawing the rest from reference TRBV2 and TRBJ2-7, the complete variable domain is EPEVTQTPSHQVTQMGQEVILRCVPISNHLYFYWYRQILGQKVEFLVSFYNNEISEKSEIFDDQFSVERPDGSNFTLKIRSTKLEDSAMYFCASRAGTSSYYEQYFGPGTRLTVT.

On this clone: The CDR3 end falls 3 residues outside the read, so it is completed with the germline J gene. The V call is TRBV7-9, the J call TRBJ2-7; D ambiguous. Trimming took 5 bases from V and 4 from J, leaving 6 bases between them. The CDR3 runs 11 residues. Germline V gene data show CDR1 as SEHNR and CDR2 as FQNEAQ (reference sequence). The sequenced CDR3 bases are TGTGCCAGCAGCCCCTTTTACGAG. Encoded protein: CASSPFYE. From start to end, the CDR3 is CASSPFYEQYF.

Comment on this clone: The CDR3 end falls 3 residues outside the read, so it is completed with the germline J gene. The J gene is TRBJ2-7, the V gene TRBV12-3 or TRBV12-4; TRBD1 matches 11 bases. This CDR3 region has 15 residues. V lost 2 bases, J lost 3 bases, and 3 bases stayed unmatched. CDR3 in amino acids: CASSLWGQGGYEQYF. The CDR3 bases that were read are TGTGCCAGCAGTTTATGGGGACAGGGGGGCTACGAG.